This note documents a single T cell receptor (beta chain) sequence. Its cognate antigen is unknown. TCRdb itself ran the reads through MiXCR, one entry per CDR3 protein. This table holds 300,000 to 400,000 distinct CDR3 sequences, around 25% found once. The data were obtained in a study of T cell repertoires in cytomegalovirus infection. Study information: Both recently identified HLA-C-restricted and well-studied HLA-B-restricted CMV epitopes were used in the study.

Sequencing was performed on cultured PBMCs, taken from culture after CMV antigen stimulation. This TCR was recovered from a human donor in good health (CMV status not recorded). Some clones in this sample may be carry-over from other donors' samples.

CDR3 coding DNA: TGTGCCAGCAGCTTTGGACTAGCGCCCTACGAGCAGTACTTC. This codes for CASSFGLAPYEQYF. V usage is TRBV7-2 and J usage is TRBJ2-7, with 9 bases identical to TRBD2. Looked up from germline, CDR1 is SGHTA and CDR2 is FQGNSA. Trimming took 3 bases from V and 2 from J; bases not matched to a gene: 2. The length of the CDR3 is 14 residues.